Detailed here is one TCR beta chain. Its specificity is not known. A read error may account for a junction end that differs from germline. The entry originates in a study of T cells in Graves' hyperthyroidism and ophthalmopathy. Overall study results and limits: A median 6.5 months before onset, the model predicted ophthalmopathy.

Amplified regions were TCR beta CDR3 sequences from RNA transcripts. First-round RT-PCR targeting the TCR CDR3 was performed with the HTBI primer set. TCRdb re-derived calls from the multiplex PCR reads in MiXCR, one entry per CDR3 protein. The table has hundreds of thousands of distinct CDR3 sequences, 17% seen once. The CDR3 has 14 amino acids. The germline V gene encodes CDR1 SGHTS and CDR2 YDEGEE. Disease duration was under 3 months in the ophthalmopathy patients, who also had a Clinical Activity Score of at least 3 and a NOSPECS grade of at least 4. Patients having uncontrolled infection, another autoimmune disease, pregnancy or lactation were not included. Orbital computed tomography and thyroid ultrasound, together with serum TRAb and thyroxine and clinical symptoms, were used for diagnoses.

Sequencing used blood. V gene TRBV5-8 combines with J gene TRBJ2-7; TRBD1 is a possible D gene (5 bases). The source is a woman younger than 35 with Graves' ophthalmopathy. For the CDR3, the DNA is TGTGCCAGCAGCTTAGGGGATACCCGCTACGAGCAGTGCTTC. Amino acids: CASSLGDTRYEQCF.